These 15 T cell receptor beta chains were sequenced from one sample in a study of T-cell memory formation after mild COVID-19. TCRdb itself ran the 5' RACE reads through MiXCR, one entry per CDR3 protein. This table has under 250,000 distinct CDR3 sequences, over 9% appearing once. Input material: PBMCs or a T cell subset sorted from them (not recorded which). The receptor set was obtained from a man aged 18-30 years who had mild COVID-19 (a few samples of this study predate the infection). Cell type and time point are not known.

This clonotype has at least ten counts. The V gene is TRBV24-1, the J gene TRBJ2-2, with a tentative D call TRBD1 (5 bases). Germline CDR1 reads KGHDR; CDR2 reads SFDVKD. V dropped 3 bases and J dropped 2 bases, with 12 bases sitting between them. The CDR3 length is 16 residues. The CDR3 sequence: CATSDGKGHNTGELFF. The CDR3 DNA reads as TGTGCCACCAGTGATGGGAAAGGACATAACACCGGGGAGCTGTTTTTT.

V usage is TRBV7-2 and J usage is TRBJ1-3, with D perhaps TRBD1 (6 bases). CDR1 SGHTA and CDR2 FQGNSA come from the germline V gene. V was shortened by 6 bases and J by 4 bases, with 13 bases between the two germline ends. This CDR3 has 14 amino acids. CDR3 residues: CASSPQGSGNTIYF. CDR3 nucleotides: TGTGCCAGCAGTCCACAGGGTTCCGGAAACACCATATATTTT.

Only a few counts were recorded for this clonotype. This CDR3 is CASRTTGHTQYF. The CDR3 region has the DNA TGTGCCAGCAGAACTACAGGGCACACGCAGTATTTT. The chain has TRBV6-5 and TRBJ2-3, with D possibly matching TRBD1 (6 bases). The CDR3 runs to 12 residues. Trimming shortened V by 6 bases and J by 9 bases, and 13 bases separated the two germline ends. CDR1 MNHEY and CDR2 SVGAGI come from the germline V gene.

This clonotype was detected only a few times. The chain uses TRBV3-1 and TRBJ2-1; 8 bases match TRBD2. The CDR3 is 16 residues long. Germline CDR1 reads LGHDT; CDR2 reads YNNKEL (reference sequence). V was clipped by 0 bases and J by 7 bases; unmatched bases: 8. CDR3 nucleotides: TGTGCCAGCAGCCAAGATGTGAGACTAGCGAGGAATGAGCAGTTCTTC. As protein: CASSQDVRLARNEQFF.

This clonotype was recorded at least ten times. This sequence joins TRBV18 and TRBJ2-2, with D possibly TRBD1 on 6 matching bases. With 3 bases removed from V and 1 base from J, the gap between germline ends came to 9 bases. CDR1 is KGHSH and CDR2 is LQKENI in the germline V gene. The CDR3 loop spans 15 amino acids. The CDR3 DNA sequence: TGTGCCAGCTCACCCTCGGGACAGAACACCGGGGAGCTGTTTTTT. Amino acids: CASSPSGQNTGELFF.

This clonotype was seen more than once but under ten times. The chain employs TRBV12-3 or TRBV12-4 and TRBJ2-2, with 9 bases identical to TRBD2. The CDR3 is 15 amino acids. V was pared by 8 bases and J by 7 bases, with 11 bases of the junction left unmatched. In DNA form, the CDR3 reads TGTGCCAGCCGAGACGGACGCGGGGGGGGCGGGGAGCTGTTTTTT. Amino acids: CASRDGRGGGGELFF.

This clonotype has a count of ten or more. The genes are TRBV6-6 and TRBJ2-7; tentative D call: TRBD2 (5 bases). The CDR3 totals 15 residues. Germline CDR1 and CDR2: MNHNY and SVGAGI (reference sequence). V lost 5 bases and J lost 2, with 16 bases in between. The CDR3 nucleotides are TGTGCCAGCAGTACCCCGGACGGAGGTACCTACGAGCAGTACGTC. It specifies CASSTPDGGTYEQYV.

A few counts support this clonotype. V gene TRBV12-3 or TRBV12-4 combines with J gene TRBJ2-5; D is possibly TRBD1 or TRBD2 (5 bases each). The V and J ends lost 8 bases and 5 bases respectively, with 9 bases between them. The CDR3 totals 11 residues. As DNA, the CDR3 is TGTGCCAGCGGCCGGGGCGAGACCCAGTACTTC. Encoded protein: CASGRGETQYF.

The table lists this clonotype with a few counts. The CDR3 is CASSLPESQGRETQYF. CDR3 coding DNA: TGCGCCAGCAGCTTGCCGGAGTCACAAGGGCGAGAGACCCAGTACTTC. V usage is TRBV5-1 and J usage is TRBJ2-5; no clear D. Germline CDR1 is SGHRS and CDR2 is YFSETQ. V lost 1 base and J 4 bases, leaving 17 bases between the germline ends. This CDR3 comprises 16 residues.

This clonotype was detected many times. The chain employs TRBV7-2 and TRBJ2-3, with 8 bases that match TRBD2. Germline CDR1 SGHTA, CDR2 FQGNSA. With 7 bases clipped from V and 3 bases from J, the junction kept 6 bases outside the gene matches. This CDR3 has 14 residues. The CDR3 bases are TGTGCCAGCACAAACCCGGGGGGGACAGATACGCAGTATTTT. It is translated as CASTNPGGTDTQYF.

This chain connects TRBV5-1 to TRBJ2-2; TRBD1 matches 9 bases. Germline CDR1 is SGHRS and CDR2 is YFSETQ. The CDR3 is made up of 16 amino acids. Germline trimming cut 4 bases from V and 4 bases from J; bases unmatched to any gene: 8. The CDR3 is CASSPLPGQGTGELFF. The CDR3 region has the DNA TGCGCCAGCAGCCCCCTTCCGGGACAGGGCACCGGGGAGCTGTTTTTT.

This clonotype appeared a few times. This sequence joins TRBV7-8 and TRBJ2-4; TRBD2 is a possible D gene (5 bases). Germline values: CDR1 SGHVS, CDR2 FQNEAQ. The CDR3 is 15 residues long. Trimming left V 4 bases short and J 1 base short, with 11 bases between. CDR3 protein: CASSSDYIAKNIQYF. In DNA form, the CDR3 reads TGTGCCAGCAGCTCCGACTATATTGCCAAAAACATTCAGTACTTC.

In its sample, this clonotype was seen many times. In DNA, the CDR3 is TGTGCCAGCAGCTTCGGGCTTGCGGATACGCAGTATTTT. Its translation is CASSFGLADTQYF. The chain couples TRBV12-3 or TRBV12-4 to TRBJ2-3; D is ambiguous. This CDR3 spans 13 amino acids. Trimming shortened V by 6 bases and J by 6 bases, and 13 bases separated the two germline ends.

This clonotype was seen more than once but under ten times. The V and J genes are TRBV11-1 and TRBJ2-1, with 7 bases lining up with TRBD2. CDR1 SGHAT and CDR2 FQDESV come from the germline V gene (reference sequence). J was trimmed by 0 bases and V by 5 bases; bases with no gene match: 7. The CDR3 runs 16 residues. CDR3 bases: TGTGCCAGCAGCCAGCTAGCGGCCAGCTCCTACAATGAGCAGTTCTTC. Protein product: CASSQLAASSYNEQFF.

The rearrangement links TRBV20-1 to TRBJ2-7; no reliable D call. CDR3 length: 13 residues. V lost 7 bases and J 0 bases, leaving 13 bases between the germline ends. Germline CDR1 and CDR2: DFQATT and SNEGSKA (reference sequence). Here the CDR3 DNA reads TGCAGTGTTGTGGGCCTGAGCTCCTACGAGCAGTACTTC. Encoded protein: CSVVGLSSYEQYF.